These 19 T cell receptor beta chains were all obtained from the same sample, sequenced in a study of T cell responses to AZD1222 COVID-19 vaccine. TCRdb keeps only in-frame clones here, not all; method: immunoSEQ multiplex PCR. This table holds roughly 180,000 clones, about nine tenths found once. The sequencing used peripheral blood, collected 28 days after the second AZD1222 dose. The receptors were sampled from an adult who received the AZD1222 COVID-19 vaccine.

The chain links TRBV5-1 to TRBJ1-4; 7 positions match TRBD1. Germline CDR1 is SGHRS and CDR2 is YFSETQ. With 3 bases clipped from V and 6 bases from J, the junction kept 5 bases outside the gene matches. The CDR3 length is 14 residues. The CDR3 sequence is CASSYTGDYEKLFF. For the CDR3, the DNA is TGCGCCAGCAGCTACACAGGGGACTATGAAAAACTGTTTTTT.

The chain carries TRBV30 and TRBJ2-5; D may be TRBD2 (6 bases). There are 12 residues in the CDR3. Germline loops: CDR1 GTSNPN, CDR2 SVGIG (reference sequence). V dropped 3 bases and J dropped 5 bases, with 10 bases sitting between them. This chain's CDR3 is CAWRGDWETQYF. CDR3 sequence (DNA): TGTGCCTGGAGGGGGGACTGGGAGACCCAGTACTTC. Full variable domain (missing parts from reference TRBV30 and TRBJ2-5): SQTIHQWPATLVQPVGSPLSLECTVEGTSNPNLYWYRQAAGRGLQLLFYSVGIGQISSEVPQNLSASRPQDRQFILSSKKLLLSDSGFYLCAWRGDWETQYFGPGTRLLVL.

The chain couples TRBV5-4 to TRBJ2-7; 13 bases are a match to TRBD2. CDR3 length equals 15 residues. Germline loops: CDR1 SGHNT, CDR2 YYREEE (reference sequence). Trimming removed 4 bases from V and 2 bases from J; junction bases left unmatched: 3. Here the CDR3 DNA reads TGTGCCAGCAGCGCCGGGACTAGCGGGACCTACGAGCAGTACTTC. Protein sequence: CASSAGTSGTYEQYF.

This chain links TRBV11-3 with TRBJ2-1, with D unclear. The V end lost 3 bases, the J end lost 0 bases, and 12 bases lay between the germline ends. The CDR3 extends over 16 amino acids. Germline CDR1 SGHNT, CDR2 YENEEA. The CDR3 loop reads CASSFTLGHSYNEQFF. In DNA, the CDR3 is TGTGCCAGCAGCTTTACTTTAGGCCACTCCTACAATGAGCAGTTCTTC.

The chain combines TRBV19 with TRBJ2-3, with 7 bases matching TRBD1. Germline loops: CDR1 LNHDA, CDR2 SQIVND (reference sequence). J lost 2 bases, V lost 4 bases, and 6 bases had no gene match. The CDR3 covers 15 residues. CDR3 amino acids: CASSTGTALTDTQYF. The CDR3 bases are TGTGCCAGTAGTACCGGGACAGCTCTCACAGATACGCAGTATTTT.

The rearrangement joins TRBV7-3 to TRBJ2-7, with D perhaps TRBD1 (6 bases). The V gene's germline CDR1 is SGHTA and CDR2 FQGTGA. CDR3 length: 13 amino acids. Trimming cost V 5 bases and J 6 bases, with 14 bases left between them. The CDR3 is CASSPATGFEQYF. Here the CDR3 DNA reads TGTGCCAGCAGCCCGGCCACAGGGTTCGAGCAGTACTTC.

The chain links TRBV30 to TRBJ1-2; weak D call: TRBD1 (6 bases). This CDR3 contains 15 residues. The germline CDR1 and CDR2 sequences are GTSNPN and SVGIG (reference sequence). With 3 bases removed from V and 0 bases from J, the gap between germline ends came to 14 bases. CDR3 residues: CAWRRKGQSNYGYTF. The CDR3 DNA reads TGTGCCTGGAGGCGAAAAGGACAGTCTAACTATGGCTACACCTTC.

The chain links TRBV15 to TRBJ1-1, with 8 bases aligning to TRBD1. The CDR3 covers 16 residues. From germline, CDR1 is LNHNV and CDR2 YYDKDF (reference sequence). The trim removed 0 bases at V and 0 bases at J, leaving 3 bases unmatched. CDR3 region: CATSRETGAMNTEAFF. CDR3 nucleotide sequence: TGTGCCACCAGCAGAGAGACAGGGGCAATGAACACTGAAGCTTTCTTT.

CDR3 sequence: CASTPEGMNTEAFF. The CDR3 DNA sequence: TGTGCCAGCACCCCCGAAGGGATGAACACTGAAGCTTTCTTT. The chain couples TRBV9 to TRBJ1-1; D call uncertain. This CDR3 is 14 amino acids long. Germline assignment: CDR1 SGDLS and CDR2 YYNGEE. Trimming took off 6 bases at V and 0 bases at J, with 12 bases between the two ends.

The V call is TRBV11-2, the J call TRBJ1-1; the D gene is possibly TRBD1 (6 bases). CDR3 length: 13 amino acids. V shed 7 bases and J shed 4 bases, with 13 bases lying between them. Looked up from germline, CDR1 is SGHAT and CDR2 is FQNNGV. CDR3 sequence reads: CASTITGPTEAFF. The CDR3 DNA reads as TGTGCCAGCACCATTACAGGGCCCACTGAAGCTTTCTTT.

V gene TRBV7-2 combines with J gene TRBJ2-2; 8 nucleotides align to TRBD1. CDR3 length: 15 amino acids. Germline lookup yields CDR1 SGHTA and CDR2 FQGNSA. After removal of 6 bases from V and 2 bases from J, the junction contained 5 bases not matched to a gene. The CDR3 loop is CASRLGQGNTGELFF. The DNA for the CDR3 is TGTGCCAGCAGACTTGGACAGGGCAACACCGGGGAGCTGTTTTTT.

This clone has a single count. The J gene is TRBJ2-5, the V gene TRBV19, with TRBD2 as a possible D gene (5 bases). Trimming took off 3 bases at V and 3 bases at J, with 11 bases between the two ends. This CDR3 spans 14 amino acids. CDR1 LNHDA and CDR2 SQIVND come from the germline V gene (reference sequence). CDR3 sequence reads: CASSIASTEETQYF. CDR3 coding DNA: TGTGCCAGTAGTATCGCTAGCACTGAAGAGACCCAGTACTTC.

The chain joins TRBV5-6 to TRBJ2-2; D gene unclear. The CDR3 spans 11 residues. With 2 bases removed from V and 7 bases from J, the gap between germline ends came to 3 bases. Germline lookup yields CDR1 SGHDT and CDR2 YYEEEE. CDR3 bases: TGTGCCAGCAGCTTCGGCGGGGAGCTGTTTTTT. This gives the protein CASSFGGELFF.

The chain recombines TRBV4-1 with TRBJ2-2; possible D gene TRBD2, 7 bases. Germline assignment: CDR1 MGHRA and CDR2 YSYEKL. Trimming left V 1 base short and J 3 bases short, with 12 bases between. CDR3 length equals 16 residues. CDR3 sequence reads: CASSQGWGGDTGELFF. CDR3 in DNA: TGCGCCAGCAGCCAAGGATGGGGGGGCGACACCGGGGAGCTGTTTTTT.

Regarding this clone: The identical CDR3 is also encoded by other nucleotide sequences in the sample. The CDR3 DNA reads as TGTGCCAGCTCACCTGCAGGGAACACTGAAGCTTTCTTT. This codes for CASSPAGNTEAFF. The chain carries TRBV18 and TRBJ1-1, with D hard to call. This CDR3 region has 13 residues. Per germline, CDR1 KGHSH and CDR2 LQKENI. Trimming pared 3 bases from V and 1 base from J, leaving 6 bases between. Complete variable domain (other parts from reference TRBV18 and TRBJ1-1): NAGVMQNPRHLVRRRGQEARLRCSPMKGHSHVYWYRQLPEEGLKFMVYLQKENIIDESGMPKERFSAEFPKEGPSILRIQQVVRGDSAAYFCASSPAGNTEAFFGQGTRLTVV.

V is TRBV28 and J is TRBJ2-7, with 8 bases that match TRBD1. Trimming at V came to 5 bases and at J to 7 bases, leaving 7 bases not matched to a gene. Germline lookup yields CDR1 MDHEN and CDR2 SYDVKM. The CDR3 runs to 13 residues. The CDR3 here is CASSPGGLWEQYF. CDR3 nucleotide sequence: TGTGCCAGCAGTCCAGGGGGCCTTTGGGAGCAGTACTTC.

The J gene is TRBJ1-6, the V gene TRBV9; weak D call: TRBD1 (5 bases). The germline gives CDR1 SGDLS, CDR2 YYNGEE. This CDR3 has 15 residues. V lost 0 bases, J lost 5 bases, and 9 bases lay in between. The CDR3 coding sequence is TGTGCCAGCAGCGTAGCTTTAGGGGATAATTCACCCCTCCACTTT. Translated, it gives CASSVALGDNSPLHF.

The chain carries TRBV29-1 and TRBJ2-7, with TRBD1 as a possible D gene (5 bases). The ends were cut back, 1 base at V and 1 base at J, with 14 bases in the middle. CDR1 is SQVTM, CDR2 ANQGSEA, per germline. The CDR3 totals 15 residues. CDR3 bases: TGCAGCGTTGAAGGGAAGGGGCCGCTTTCCTACGAGCAGTACTTC. Protein sequence: CSVEGKGPLSYEQYF.

The table lists this clone with a count of one. This chain connects TRBV27 to TRBJ2-1; TRBD2 matches at 9 bases. The J segment lost 15 bases and the V segment lost 3 bases, leaving 12 bases of the junction unmatched. The CDR3 has 14 residues. Germline V gives CDR1 MNHEY, CDR2 SMNVEV (reference sequence). The CDR3 protein is CASSFRSGGSLLFF. CDR3 coding DNA: TGTGCCAGCAGTTTTCGAAGCGGGGGGTCCCTTCTGTTCTTC.